Below, one TCR beta chain is given with its context. Its cognate antigen is unknown. RNA extraction was followed by reverse transcription into cDNA, which acted as the sequencing template. Some clones are missing from TCRdb's copy, which holds only in-frame ones; the method was immunoSEQ multiplex PCR. The table has 9,900 or so clones, over 55% seen once. From germline, CDR1 is MNHEY and CDR2 SVGAGI. The V gene end was trimmed by 5 bases and the J gene end by 9 bases; junction bases not matched to a gene: 7. The CDR3 totals 14 residues. This specimen comes from a study of CD8+ T cells in alopecia areata. The overall study: Treatment comprised oral tofacitinib, 5 to 10 mg twice daily, in treated patients. Study-level results: Affected lesional scalp, above all in alopecia totalis/universalis, was more clonal than normal scalp.

Peripheral blood and lesional scalp punch biopsies came from alopecia areata patients. The specimen was skin, collected at week 0. The TCR comes from a human donor with alopecia areata. The chain couples TRBV6-5 to TRBJ1-6, with 7 bases identical to TRBD1. In DNA form, the CDR3 reads TGTGCCAGCAGTACCGACAGGGTAACTTCACCCCTCCACTTT. Translated: CASSTDRVTSPLHF.